These T cell receptor beta chains were read from a single sample in a study of human T cells and chemical hapten exposure. TCRdb reanalysed the RACE reads using MiXCR and keeps one entry per CDR3 protein. The sample includes some 250,000 distinct CDR3 sequences, almost 8% of them seen just once. This specimen consisted of whole blood, obtained in connection with sensitization to the hapten diphenylcyclopropenone (DPC). These receptors all come from a man aged 18 to 29 with alopecia areata. Some clones in this sample may be carry-over from other donors' samples. Both conserved end residues are part of each CDR3.

>TRBJ1-6|TRBV7-3
CASSLTPWFDSPLHF
>TRBJ2-7|TRBV6-5
CASSYLQGGTYEQYF
>TRBJ2-1|TRBV10-3
CAITGGPSYNEQFF
>TRBJ1-4|TRBV10-2
CASSEPRDRRGEKLFF
>TRBJ2-2|TRBV6-5
CASSYSTTGELFF
>TRBJ1-6|TRBV7-2
CASSLGIGTKNSPLHF
>TRBJ1-5|TRBV10-1
CASSEAGDNQPQHF
>TRBJ1-6|TRBV6-1
CASSEGGGLATPLHF
>TRBJ2-1|TRBV4-1
CASSQETGGAYNEQFF
>TRBJ2-5|TRBV7-2
CASSRGLAQETQYF
>TRBJ1-6|TRBV6-6
CASSTEGSPLHF
>TRBJ2-5|TRBV11-2
CASSLWDSQETQYF